This T cell receptor (beta chain) was obtained from a study of cytomegalovirus exposure and HLA in healthy donors. 13 Jbeta primers and 60 Vbeta primers were used for the PCR. The method was immunoSEQ multiplex PCR; TCRdb's version includes in-frame clones alone and lacks a portion of them. Of about 200,000 clones listed, about 82% were seen once; the top ten hold over 2%. Trimming took off 1 base at V and 4 bases at J, with 9 bases between the two ends. Germline CDR1 reads SGHVS; CDR2 reads FNYEAQ. This CDR3 comprises 14 residues. Donors sampled were nominally healthy, though unrecorded immune exposures were likely.

The receptor's source is a woman aged 45-60 years in good health and CMV-seronegative. The chain joins TRBV7-6 to TRBJ2-3, with D possibly TRBD2 on 5 matching bases. Input material: PBMCs. CDR3 sequence: CASSLVGVSDTQYF. The DNA for the CDR3 is TGTGCCAGCAGCTTAGTCGGGGTCTCAGATACGCAGTATTTT.